The next 12 T cell receptor beta chains were all read from a single sample in a study of shared clonotypes between healthy human individuals. Profiled with immunoSEQ multiplex PCR; TCRdb holds only in-frame clones, not every one. The sample has hundreds of thousands of clones; 95% are singletons. Naivety among CD8 cells was defined by CD45RO negativity and positive CCR7 selection, thereby excluding terminally differentiated effector memory CD45RA+ cells. Material: naive CD8+ T cells sorted from blood. The source of these receptors is a woman aged 25-40 years in good health.

The chain combines TRBV7-8 with TRBJ2-1; D remains ambiguous. The CDR3 has 17 amino acids. The germline gives CDR1 SGHVS, CDR2 FQNEAQ. V lost 0 bases to trimming and J lost 0 bases, with 12 bases between them. The CDR3 nucleotides are TGTGCCAGCAGCTTAGCAAATCGTTTCAGCTCCTACAATGAGCAGTTCTTC. Amino acid sequence: CASSLANRFSSYNEQFF.

About this clone itself: The identical CDR3 is also encoded by other nucleotide sequences in the sample. V and J are TRBV2 and TRBJ1-2; D is undetermined. This CDR3 spans 10 amino acids. The germline V gene has CDR1 SNHLY and CDR2 FYNNEI. Trimming stripped 6 bases from V and 6 bases from J, with 5 bases between. Here the CDR3 reads CASSGDGYTF. CDR3 DNA sequence: TGTGCCAGCAGCGGGGATGGCTACACCTTC.

A word on this clone: Other nucleotide sequences from this sample produce the same CDR3. V gene TRBV27 combines with J gene TRBJ2-7; TRBD2 might be the D (5 bases). The ends were cut back, 0 bases at V and 0 bases at J, with 9 bases in the middle. In germline, CDR1 is MNHEY, CDR2 SMNVEV (reference sequence). The CDR3 runs to 15 residues. CDR3 coding DNA: TGTGCCAGCAGTTTATCGGCTAGCAGCTCCTACGAGCAGTACTTC. Protein product: CASSLSASSSYEQYF.

This chain links TRBV9 with TRBJ2-1; the match to TRBD2 covers 8 bases. With 4 bases clipped from V and 5 bases from J, the junction kept 8 bases outside the gene matches. Per the germline V gene, CDR1 is SGDLS and CDR2 is YYNGEE. The CDR3 is 15 residues long. The CDR3 reads CASSKIGLAHNEQFF. The CDR3 region has the DNA TGTGCCAGCAGCAAGATAGGACTAGCCCACAATGAGCAGTTCTTC.

V is TRBV27 and J is TRBJ2-3, with D maybe TRBD2 (6 bases). The CDR3 runs 14 residues. V was cut by 2 bases and J by 4 bases, with 10 bases left in between. Germline V lookup: CDR1 MNHEY, CDR2 SMNVEV (reference sequence). CDR3 amino acids: CASSLRLAPDTQYF. Here the CDR3 DNA reads TGTGCCAGCAGTTTACGTCTAGCGCCAGATACGCAGTATTTT.

The rearrangement uses TRBV6-5 and TRBJ2-7, with D uncertain. Germline V gene lookup returns CDR1 MNHEY and CDR2 SVGAGI. Trimming cost V 3 bases and J 4 bases, with 19 bases left between them. This CDR3 comprises 16 residues. CDR3 amino acids: CASSYLVDSENYEQYF. CDR3 nucleotides: TGTGCCAGCAGTTATCTGGTAGACTCGGAAAATTACGAGCAGTACTTC.

This clone was seen once. This sequence joins TRBV28 and TRBJ2-7, with TRBD1 matching 9 bases. Per germline, CDR1 MDHEN and CDR2 SYDVKM. The CDR3 totals 18 residues. V lost 5 bases, J lost 2 bases, and 16 bases stayed unmatched. The CDR3 spells CASSPPWTGDKGTYEQYF. DNA for the CDR3: TGTGCCAGCAGTCCTCCCTGGACAGGGGACAAGGGCACCTACGAGCAGTACTTC.

The rearrangement uses TRBV27 and TRBJ1-2; the D gene is possibly TRBD1 (6 bases). V lost 3 bases, J lost 3 bases, and 8 bases lay in between. This CDR3 has 13 amino acids. Looked up from germline, CDR1 is MNHEY and CDR2 is SMNVEV (reference sequence). CDR3 amino acids: CASSFSGDYGYTF. Written as DNA, the CDR3 is TGTGCCAGCAGTTTCTCAGGGGACTATGGCTACACCTTC.

In its sample, this clone was seen a few times. The CDR3 DNA is TGCGCCAGCAGCCAAGCCACAGGGGGAGGCTATGGCTACACCTTC. Amino acids: CASSQATGGGYGYTF. The gene calls are TRBV4-1 and TRBJ1-2; TRBD1 matches 8 bases. The J segment lost 4 bases and the V segment lost 1 base, leaving 5 bases of the junction unmatched. CDR1 and CDR2 from the germline V gene are MGHRA and YSYEKL. This CDR3 is built from 15 residues.

The rearrangement uses TRBV7-9 and TRBJ2-5; D not resolved. CDR3 size: 14 residues. Germline lookup yields CDR1 SEHNR and CDR2 FQNEAQ (reference sequence). V shed 7 bases and J shed 2 bases, with 14 bases lying between them. The CDR3 here is CASTAPVRQETQYF. The CDR3 nucleotides are TGTGCCAGCACCGCACCAGTGAGACAAGAGACCCAGTACTTC.

The V gene is TRBV27, the J gene TRBJ2-3, with D perhaps matching TRBD2 (5 bases). The V and J ends lost 6 bases and 0 bases respectively, with 10 bases between them. Germline values: CDR1 MNHEY, CDR2 SMNVEV (reference sequence). The CDR3 consists of 14 residues. The CDR3 protein is CASRGLTSTDTQYF. The CDR3 DNA reads TGTGCCAGCAGAGGACTTACTAGCACAGATACGCAGTATTTT.

The genes are TRBV5-6 and TRBJ1-1; TRBD1 agrees at 8 bases. From germline, CDR1 is SGHDT and CDR2 YYEEEE. With V trimmed by 0 bases and J by 7 bases, 2 bases remained unmatched. CDR3 size: 13 residues. The chain's CDR3 is CASSLGQGLEAFF. As DNA, the CDR3 is TGTGCCAGCAGCTTGGGACAGGGGCTTGAAGCTTTCTTT.